This T cell receptor beta chain was identified during a study of cytomegalovirus exposure and HLA in healthy donors. Germline CDR1 is MNHEY and CDR2 is SVGAGI. V was trimmed by 4 bases and J by 3 bases, leaving 4 bases between them. The CDR3 totals 11 residues. 60 Vbeta and 13 Jbeta primers were used in PCR. Measured with immunoSEQ multiplex PCR; TCRdb has only the in-frame clones, and not every one. The data contain over 150,000 clones, around 77% of them singletons. The chain has TRBV6-5 and TRBJ2-7; D uncertain. This clonotype was obtained from a man aged 45 to 65 in good health and CMV-seropositive. The specimen sequenced was PBMCs. CDR3 in DNA: TGTGCCAGCAGTTCGCGCTACGAGCAGTACTTC. It translates to CASSSRYEQYF.